These 30 T cell receptor beta chains were sequenced from one sample in a study of early T cells in non-severe SARS-CoV-2 infection. In TCRdb, the 5' RACE reads were re-called with MiXCR into one record per CDR3 protein. Of around 58,000 distinct CDR3 sequences in the sample, 12% were seen once. Input material: whole blood. The receptors were gathered from an adult who was a healthcare worker with PCR-confirmed SARS-CoV-2 infection or an uninfected control (not recorded which).

The rearrangement joins TRBV7-9 to TRBJ1-2; maybe TRBD1 (5 bases). CDR3 length: 15 residues. V was trimmed by 5 bases and J by 0 bases, leaving 13 bases between them. The germline CDR1 and CDR2 sequences are SEHNR and FQNEAQ (reference sequence). CDR3 amino acids: CASSHGQGANYGYTF. The CDR3 bases are TGTGCCAGCAGCCATGGACAAGGAGCTAACTATGGCTACACCTTC.

This chain joins TRBV29-1 and TRBJ1-3; TRBD1 matches 8 bases. Germline lookup yields CDR1 SQVTM and CDR2 ANQGSEA. After removal of 6 bases from V and 1 base from J, the junction contained 5 bases not matched to a gene. The CDR3 runs 14 residues. The DNA of the CDR3 is TGCAGCGTAGGACAGGGCAAATCTGGAAACACCATATATTTT. It encodes CSVGQGKSGNTIYF.

This clonotype was detected ten times or more. The V gene is TRBV7-2, the J gene TRBJ2-7; 13 nucleotides agree with TRBD2. Germline CDR1 SGHTA, CDR2 FQGNSA. The CDR3 loop spans 17 amino acids. The V and J ends lost 1 base and 0 bases, in that order; junction bases with no gene match: 3. The CDR3 DNA sequence: TGTGCCAGCAGCTTAGGACTAGCGGGAGGCCACTCCTACGAGCAGTACTTC. Residues: CASSLGLAGGHSYEQYF.

The V and J genes are TRBV29-1 and TRBJ2-5; a weak D match, TRBD1 (5 bases). The CDR3 runs 11 residues. Trimming left V 1 base short and J 9 bases short, with 9 bases between. Germline CDR1 is SQVTM and CDR2 is ANQGSEA. The CDR3 DNA sequence: TGCAGCGTTGAAGTTAGCAGGGCCCAGTACTTC. It specifies CSVEVSRAQYF.

This clonotype occurred a few times. The chain carries TRBV12-3 or TRBV12-4 and TRBJ1-6; no firm D call. CDR3 length: 14 amino acids. V shed 3 bases and J shed 4 bases, with 7 bases lying between them. DNA for the CDR3: TGTGCCAGCAGTTTCCCGGGGTATAATTCACCCCTCCACTTT. It codes for CASSFPGYNSPLHF.

The chain has TRBV28 and TRBJ2-3, with D unresolved. The germline CDR1 and CDR2 sequences are MDHEN and SYDVKM. V lost 8 bases and J 4 bases, leaving 16 bases between the germline ends. The CDR3 consists of 14 residues. The CDR3 spells CASSNAYRADTQYF. For the CDR3, the DNA is TGTGCCAGCTCTAACGCATATCGGGCAGATACGCAGTATTTT.

The CDR3 sequence: CASSSQGHEQFF. For the CDR3, the DNA is TGTGCCAGCAGCTCGCAGGGCCATGAGCAGTTCTTC. The chain joins TRBV7-9 to TRBJ2-1; maybe TRBD1 (5 bases). The CDR3 extends over 12 amino acids. Germline V gives CDR1 SEHNR, CDR2 FQNEAQ (reference sequence). Trimming shortened V by 4 bases and J by 8 bases, and 9 bases separated the two germline ends.

This clonotype was detected many times. The rearrangement links TRBV4-2 to TRBJ1-3; D remains unclear. The V and J ends lost 4 bases and 0 bases respectively, with 10 bases between them. From germline, CDR1 is LGHNA and CDR2 YNFKEQ. CDR3 length equals 15 residues. The CDR3, as DNA: TGTGCCAGCAGCCCGAAGAGAGGCTCTGGAAACACCATATATTTT. Translating gives CASSPKRGSGNTIYF.

The chain joins TRBV9 to TRBJ2-1, with no clear D. This CDR3 has 14 residues. Germline V gene data show CDR1 as SGDLS and CDR2 as YYNGEE. V lost 2 bases and J lost 0, with 6 bases in between. DNA for the CDR3: TGTGCCAGCAGCGTCGGTTCCTCCTACAATGAGCAGTTCTTC. As protein: CASSVGSSYNEQFF. Full variable domain (missing parts from reference TRBV9 and TRBJ2-1): DSGVTQTPKHLITATGQRVTLRCSPRSGDLSVYWYQQSLDQGLQFLIQYYNGEERAKGNILERFSAQQFPDLHSELNLSSLELGDSALYFCASSVGSSYNEQFFGPGTRLTVL.

The rearrangement links TRBV7-9 to TRBJ2-1; D is undetermined. The CDR3 spans 12 residues. The V gene lost 7 bases and the J gene lost 8 bases, with 12 bases spanning the gap. The germline gives CDR1 SEHNR, CDR2 FQNEAQ (reference sequence). The CDR3 coding sequence is TGTGCCAGCAATTTGGGCAGATATGAGCAGTTCTTC. Translating it yields CASNLGRYEQFF. The whole variable domain, remainder taken from reference TRBV7-9 and TRBJ2-1, is DTGVSQNPRHKITKRGQNVTFRCDPISEHNRLYWYRQTLGQGPEFLTYFQNEAQLEKSRLLSDRFSAERPKGSFSTLEIQRTEQGDSAMYLCASNLGRYEQFFGPGTRLTVL.

This clonotype was detected many times. The rearrangement uses TRBV2 and TRBJ2-1; D is unresolved. V lost 1 base to trimming and J lost 4 bases, with 11 bases between them. Germline V gene data show CDR1 as SNHLY and CDR2 as FYNNEI. This CDR3 has 15 residues. CDR3 in DNA: TGTGCCAGCAGTGAAGATGGGCCATCTTACAATGAGCAGTTCTTC. Protein sequence: CASSEDGPSYNEQFF.

This clonotype appeared a few times. The V call is TRBV5-6, the J call TRBJ1-6, with TRBD1 matching 7 bases. V shed 2 bases, J shed 7 bases, and the junction held 9 bases outside the gene matches. The CDR3 runs 16 residues. Germline V gene data show CDR1 as SGHDT and CDR2 as YYEEEE. The DNA of the CDR3 is TGTGCCAGCAGCTTACAAGGTGCAGGGGGAAATTCACCCCTCCACTTT. Translating gives CASSLQGAGGNSPLHF.

Many counts were recorded for this clonotype. This rearrangement joins TRBV7-2 to TRBJ2-2, with TRBD2 as a possible D gene (5 bases). With 2 bases removed from V and 1 base from J, the gap between germline ends came to 8 bases. The CDR3 is made up of 15 amino acids. Germline V lookup: CDR1 SGHTA, CDR2 FQGNSA. CDR3 protein: CASSLTSLNTGELFF. In DNA, the CDR3 is TGTGCCAGCAGCTTAACTAGTTTGAACACCGGGGAGCTGTTTTTT.

This clonotype was counted between two and nine times. This sequence joins TRBV6-4 and TRBJ2-1; 10 nucleotides align to TRBD2. Germline CDR1 reads MRHNA; CDR2 reads SNTAGT. After removal of 2 bases from V and 2 bases from J, the junction contained 0 bases not matched to a gene. The CDR3 totals 15 residues. This chain's CDR3 is CASSDSGGAYNEQFF. CDR3 DNA: TGTGCCAGCAGTGACAGCGGGGGGGCCTACAATGAGCAGTTCTTC.

The chain joins TRBV5-1 to TRBJ2-3; perhaps TRBD1 as D (6 bases). There are 14 residues in the CDR3. Trimming cost V 7 bases and J 2 bases, with 14 bases left between them. The germline CDR1 and CDR2 sequences are SGHRS and YFSETQ. The chain's CDR3 is CASSGTYPTDTQYF. The DNA for the CDR3 is TGCGCCAGCTCCGGGACATATCCCACAGATACGCAGTATTTT.

This clonotype was seen ten or more times. This chain uses TRBV6-5 with TRBJ1-5; TRBD1 is a possible D gene (5 bases). Germline V CDR1 and CDR2: MNHEY, SVGAGI. The CDR3 extends over 14 amino acids. Trimming took 0 bases from V and 2 from J, leaving 5 bases between them. The CDR3 is CASSYSGGNQPQHF. The CDR3, as DNA: TGTGCCAGCAGTTACTCAGGGGGCAATCAGCCCCAGCATTTT.

The chain links TRBV18 to TRBJ1-6, with D possibly matching TRBD1 (5 bases). CDR3 length: 15 residues. Germline lookup yields CDR1 KGHSH and CDR2 LQKENI. The V end was cut by 5 bases, the J end by 4 bases, with 12 bases between. The chain's CDR3 is CASSFDSFYNSPLHF. CDR3 nucleotides: TGTGCCAGCTCATTTGACAGTTTTTATAATTCACCCCTCCACTTT.

The chain links TRBV7-3 to TRBJ1-1; 7 nucleotides agree with TRBD1. Germline CDR1 and CDR2: SGHTA and FQGTGA. The ends lost 5 bases at V and 5 bases at J; junction bases unmatched: 5. CDR3 size: 13 residues. Here the CDR3 DNA reads TGTGCCAGCAGCCCAGGGGGTAGGACTGAAGCTTTCTTT. Translated, it gives CASSPGGRTEAFF.

This sequence joins TRBV11-2 and TRBJ1-2; 7 positions match TRBD1. The CDR3 is 16 residues long. After removal of 1 base from V and 4 bases from J, the junction contained 9 bases not matched to a gene. Germline V CDR1 and CDR2: SGHAT, FQNNGV. CDR3 nucleotides: TGTGCCAGCAGCTTAGGCACCCAGGGGGAGGGCTATGGCTACACCTTC. Encoded protein: CASSLGTQGEGYGYTF.

In its sample, this clonotype was seen many times. The chain employs TRBV29-1 and TRBJ1-1, with TRBD1 matching 7 bases. From germline, CDR1 is SQVTM and CDR2 ANQGSEA. The CDR3 has 13 residues. Trimming removed 7 bases from V and 5 bases from J; junction bases left unmatched: 10. The chain's CDR3 is CSAFEQGRTEAFF. The CDR3 DNA sequence: TGCAGCGCATTCGAACAGGGGCGGACTGAAGCTTTCTTT. The complete variable domain, with remaining parts taken from reference TRBV29-1 and TRBJ1-1, reads SAVISQKPSRDICQRGTSLTIQCQVDSQVTMMFWYRQQPGQSLTLIATANQGSEATYESGFVIDKFPISRPNLTFSTLTVSNMSPEDSSIYLCSAFEQGRTEAFFGQGTRLTVV.

There are many counts of this clonotype. This sequence joins TRBV5-1 and TRBJ2-7; the D gene is possibly TRBD1 (6 bases). This CDR3 contains 13 residues. Trimming took off 5 bases at V and 7 bases at J, with 16 bases between the two ends. CDR1 is SGHRS and CDR2 is YFSETQ in the germline V gene. The chain's CDR3 is CASRSEVGGEQYF. DNA for the CDR3: TGCGCCAGCAGAAGCGAGGTAGGGGGTGAGCAGTACTTC.

This clonotype has a count of ten or more. The V call is TRBV2, the J call TRBJ2-1; D perhaps matches TRBD2 (5 bases). Germline CDR1 and CDR2: SNHLY and FYNNEI. Trimming left V 7 bases short and J 10 bases short, with 29 bases between. This CDR3 is 17 amino acids long. The DNA for the CDR3 is TGTGCCAGCACCAAAGGCCGGGGTAGGCCTGATAGTGGGGAGCAGTTCTTC. It translates to CASTKGRGRPDSGEQFF.

In its sample, this clonotype was seen a few times. The rearrangement joins TRBV6-6 to TRBJ1-6; the D gene is possibly TRBD1 (5 bases). The germline V gene encodes CDR1 MNHNY and CDR2 SVGAGI (reference sequence). This CDR3 is 14 amino acids long. Trimming stripped 2 bases from V and 5 bases from J, with 7 bases between. This CDR3 reads CASSYEGNNSPLHF. DNA for the CDR3: TGTGCCAGCAGTTACGAGGGGAATAATTCACCCCTCCACTTT.

This clonotype was recorded many times. This chain uses TRBV4-2 with TRBJ2-3; D gene uncertain. Germline V gene lookup returns CDR1 LGHNA and CDR2 YNFKEQ. V was clipped by 1 base and J by 2 bases, with 7 bases between them. The CDR3 contains 14 residues. This CDR3 reads CASSQGTDTDTQYF. The CDR3 nucleotides read TGTGCCAGCAGCCAAGGCACTGACACAGATACGCAGTATTTT.

This clonotype turned up a few times. The chain recombines TRBV7-2 with TRBJ2-6; D might be TRBD1 (5 bases). The CDR3 runs to 14 residues. From germline, CDR1 is SGHTA and CDR2 FQGNSA. V was pared by 6 bases and J by 6 bases, with 12 bases between. The CDR3 DNA reads TGTGCCAGCAGATTTCCAGGGTCGGCCAACGTCCTGACTTTC. Translation: CASRFPGSANVLTF.

The V gene is TRBV29-1, the J gene TRBJ1-1, with D tentatively TRBD1 (5 bases). V was shortened by 8 bases and J by 3 bases, with 16 bases between the two germline ends. Germline assignment: CDR1 SQVTM and CDR2 ANQGSEA. The CDR3 sequence is 13 residues long. The chain's CDR3 is CSSVQGGDTEAFF. In DNA, the CDR3 is TGCAGCTCGGTCCAGGGAGGAGACACTGAAGCTTTCTTT.

This clonotype was seen only a few times. The gene calls are TRBV7-3 and TRBJ1-1; D call uncertain. The CDR3 length is 13 residues. V lost 5 bases and J 2 bases, leaving 9 bases between the germline ends. Per the germline V gene, CDR1 is SGHTA and CDR2 is FQGTGA. For the CDR3, the DNA is TGTGCCAGCAGCACAGAGAAAAACACTGAAGCTTTCTTT. Translation gives CASSTEKNTEAFF.

This clonotype was seen a handful of times. The V gene is TRBV30, the J gene TRBJ2-3; D is ambiguous. Germline V gene data show CDR1 as GTSNPN and CDR2 as SVGIG (reference sequence). The CDR3 loop spans 13 amino acids. Deletions cut 2 bases from V and 2 bases from J, with 8 bases between. This CDR3 reads CAWSQRSTDTQYF. In nucleotides, the CDR3 is TGTGCCTGGAGTCAGAGGTCCACAGATACGCAGTATTTT.

This clonotype was counted between two and nine times. The chain employs TRBV6-2 or TRBV6-3 and TRBJ2-2; D is perhaps TRBD2 (5 bases). Germline CDR1 and CDR2: MNHEY and SVGEGT. The V and J ends lost 7 bases and 6 bases respectively, with 18 bases between them. The CDR3 has 15 residues. CDR3 amino acids: CASNSRGPMPGELFF. CDR3 DNA: TGTGCCAGCAACTCTCGGGGTCCGATGCCCGGGGAGCTGTTTTTT.

With respect to this clonotype: An end of the junction differs from the germline gene, which may be a read error. The chain recombines TRBV4-1 with TRBJ1-4; a weak D match, TRBD1 (6 bases). Looked up from germline, CDR1 is MGHRA and CDR2 is YSYEKL. CDR3 length: 14 residues. The CDR3 is CASGQQGNREKLFF. CDR3 bases: TGCGCCAGCGGCCAGCAGGGGAACAGGGAAAAACTGTTTTTT.